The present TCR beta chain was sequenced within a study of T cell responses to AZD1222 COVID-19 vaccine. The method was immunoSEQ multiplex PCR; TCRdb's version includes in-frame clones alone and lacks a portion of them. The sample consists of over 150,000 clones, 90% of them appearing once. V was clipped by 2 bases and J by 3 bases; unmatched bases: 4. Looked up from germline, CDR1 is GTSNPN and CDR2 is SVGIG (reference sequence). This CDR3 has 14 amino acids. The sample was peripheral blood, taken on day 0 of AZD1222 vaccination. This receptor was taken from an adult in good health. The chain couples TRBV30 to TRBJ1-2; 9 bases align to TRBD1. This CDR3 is CAWSFRDRDYGYTF. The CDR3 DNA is TGTGCCTGGAGTTTCAGGGACAGGGACTATGGCTACACCTTC.